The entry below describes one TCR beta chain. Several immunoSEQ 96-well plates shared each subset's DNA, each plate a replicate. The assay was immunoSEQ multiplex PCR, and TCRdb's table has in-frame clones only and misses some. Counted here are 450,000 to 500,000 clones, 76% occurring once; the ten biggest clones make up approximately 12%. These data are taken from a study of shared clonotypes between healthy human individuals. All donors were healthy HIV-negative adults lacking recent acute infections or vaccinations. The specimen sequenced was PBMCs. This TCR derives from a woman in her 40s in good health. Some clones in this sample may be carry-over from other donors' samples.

DNA of the CDR3: TGTGCCAGCAGCCTCGGACTAGCGGGAGGGCTGGATACGCAGTATTTT. Its translation: CASSLGLAGGLDTQYF. The chain recombines TRBV5-4 with TRBJ2-3, with 15 bases identical to TRBD2. In germline, CDR1 is SGHNT, CDR2 YYREEE (reference sequence). The CDR3 is made up of 16 amino acids. Trimming at V came to 4 bases and at J to 6 bases, leaving 6 bases not matched to a gene.